This TCR beta chain was obtained from a study of shared clonotypes between healthy human individuals (dated by TCRdb to the early 2020s). In terms of the full investigation: A couple of women and a few men aged 18 to 49 years were included in the cohort. For each donor, CD4 naive and CD4 memory were each given three plates, CD8 naive was given two plates, and CD8 memory was given one plate. Blood TCR repertoires of five healthy adults were deeply sequenced to estimate repertoire size and the extent of clonotype sharing between individuals. Different laboratories and diverse techniques were used to prepare libraries and sequence TCR repertoires, to increase sequencing depth and limit assay-specific biases. Between about 0.85 and 10 billion PBMCs per donor were obtained by leukapheresis. Paper-wide results and their limitations: Based on pairwise subsampling, the degree of clonotype sharing among donors was expected to be affected by sequencing depth. Sampling was limited to blood, and TCR repertoires in tissue likely differ from TCR repertoires in blood. Larger estimated clonotype richness was generally found for naive subsets than for memory subsets. Because the study included only a small number of donors, the genetic and exposure-history diversity represented was limited. Compared with non-shared clonotypes, clonotypes shared by all four sorted-subset donors had higher generation probabilities. Incomplete sequencing was indicated by rarefaction of sorted-subset datasets, despite the large sequencing depth. When a few donors were compared, the shared fraction of clonotypes was approximately 5% for naive CD4, 3.5% to 4% for naive CD8, 2% to 2.5% for memory CD4, and under 0.5% for memory CD8.

Healthy HIV-negative adults with no recently reported acute infections or vaccinations were included as donors. All donors were Caucasian adults living in Nashville, Tennessee, USA. CD4+ T cells were enriched by magnetic negative selection; naive cells were then positively selected on CD45RA, and the negative fraction formed the memory subset. After blood collection by leukapheresis, PBMCs were isolated using Ficoll-Histopaque density gradient centrifugation and then cryopreserved in the vapor phase of liquid nitrogen. Purity and quantity of every magnetically sorted T cell population were checked by analytical flow cytometry. Genomic DNA was isolated from every sorted fraction and measured by UV absorbance on a Nanodrop 2000c. For this clone: The antigen this receptor binds is unknown. No per-base quality is available; no much larger clone lies one base away.

Using the deep immunoSEQ assay, TCR CDR3 regions were amplified from genomic DNA by multiplex PCR. Extracted genomic DNA from each cell subset was spread evenly across all wells of several immunoSEQ 96-well plates, with each plate serving as a replicate. For sorted subsets, about 210 ng of genomic DNA, equivalent to around 31,000 T cell genomes, went into each replicate PCR. Purified libraries were measured with a Qubit 3.0 fluorometer, size-checked on a Bioanalyzer 2100, and measured again with the KAPA Library Quantification kit. A separate single-read 150-cycle Illumina NextSeq 550 flow cell was used to sequence each immunoSEQ 96-well plate. The paper's processing steps were these. Because the immunoSEQ output held only junctional sequences and lacked quality scores, the filtering could not match the filtering applied to full-length reads. Sequences were annotated with PyIR, a Python wrapper for IgBLAST v1.9, and V/J genes and CDR3 were assigned using IMGT germline references. Reads were filtered out if the reads had weak V/J assignments (E-value above 1e-6), no CDR3, stop codons, out-of-frame junctions, or ambiguous translated residues. V3J clonotypes were defined as sequences sharing an identical inferred V gene, J gene, and CDR3 amino acid sequence. The percentage overlap between two repertoires was calculated by dividing the number of shared unique clonotypes by the size of the smaller repertoire. Three approaches were used to assess repertoire richness: RTK rarefaction, the Chao1 estimator, and Recon v2.1 estimates of unobserved clonotypes. Generation probabilities for all TCRbeta clonotypes obtained by the gDNA method from a handful of donors were computed using OLGA. In TCRdb, the immuneACCESS table is reduced to in-frame sequences with V and J assigned. These tables do not hold every clone; where another copy was compared, an unresolved V gene accounts for under half, and the others remain unexplained. D and trimming were read from the DNA, whereas the V and J calls and clone size are those reported in that table. The sample table records about 1 million clones; around 74% of these occur just once. The ten top clones hold approximately 1.3% of the sample.

There are 15 amino acids in the CDR3, from cysteine to phenylalanine inclusive. The only DNA kept is the CDR3, 45 bases in frame from the first base. CDR1 and CDR2 are read off the germline V gene as SGHRS and YFSETQ. V trim: 3 bases; J trim: 7 bases; unmatched bases: 9. The TCR comes from a man in his late teens or twenties in good health. Specimen: memory CD4+ T cells sorted from blood. This specimen's cell subset or site label, interpreted: CD45RA-negative fraction. The chain links TRBV5-1 with TRBJ2-2; 7 middle bases align to TRBD2. At the DNA level, the sequence is TGCGCCAGCAGCTGGTCTAGCGGTGCTGGCGGGGAGCTGTTTTTT. It specifies CASSWSSGAGGELFF.